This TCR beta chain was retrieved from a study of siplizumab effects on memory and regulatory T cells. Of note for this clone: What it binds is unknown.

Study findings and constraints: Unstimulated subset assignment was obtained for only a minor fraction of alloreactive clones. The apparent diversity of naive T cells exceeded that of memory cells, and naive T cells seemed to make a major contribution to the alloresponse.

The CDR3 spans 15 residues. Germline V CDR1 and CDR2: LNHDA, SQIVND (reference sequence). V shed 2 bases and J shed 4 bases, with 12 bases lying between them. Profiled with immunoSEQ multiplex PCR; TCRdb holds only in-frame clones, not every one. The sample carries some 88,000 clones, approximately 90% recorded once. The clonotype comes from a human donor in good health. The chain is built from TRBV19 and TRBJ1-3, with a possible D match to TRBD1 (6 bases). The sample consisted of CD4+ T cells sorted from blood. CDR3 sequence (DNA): TGTGCCAGTAGTATAAGCCAGGGGCCCGGAAACACCATATATTTT. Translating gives CASSISQGPGNTIYF.